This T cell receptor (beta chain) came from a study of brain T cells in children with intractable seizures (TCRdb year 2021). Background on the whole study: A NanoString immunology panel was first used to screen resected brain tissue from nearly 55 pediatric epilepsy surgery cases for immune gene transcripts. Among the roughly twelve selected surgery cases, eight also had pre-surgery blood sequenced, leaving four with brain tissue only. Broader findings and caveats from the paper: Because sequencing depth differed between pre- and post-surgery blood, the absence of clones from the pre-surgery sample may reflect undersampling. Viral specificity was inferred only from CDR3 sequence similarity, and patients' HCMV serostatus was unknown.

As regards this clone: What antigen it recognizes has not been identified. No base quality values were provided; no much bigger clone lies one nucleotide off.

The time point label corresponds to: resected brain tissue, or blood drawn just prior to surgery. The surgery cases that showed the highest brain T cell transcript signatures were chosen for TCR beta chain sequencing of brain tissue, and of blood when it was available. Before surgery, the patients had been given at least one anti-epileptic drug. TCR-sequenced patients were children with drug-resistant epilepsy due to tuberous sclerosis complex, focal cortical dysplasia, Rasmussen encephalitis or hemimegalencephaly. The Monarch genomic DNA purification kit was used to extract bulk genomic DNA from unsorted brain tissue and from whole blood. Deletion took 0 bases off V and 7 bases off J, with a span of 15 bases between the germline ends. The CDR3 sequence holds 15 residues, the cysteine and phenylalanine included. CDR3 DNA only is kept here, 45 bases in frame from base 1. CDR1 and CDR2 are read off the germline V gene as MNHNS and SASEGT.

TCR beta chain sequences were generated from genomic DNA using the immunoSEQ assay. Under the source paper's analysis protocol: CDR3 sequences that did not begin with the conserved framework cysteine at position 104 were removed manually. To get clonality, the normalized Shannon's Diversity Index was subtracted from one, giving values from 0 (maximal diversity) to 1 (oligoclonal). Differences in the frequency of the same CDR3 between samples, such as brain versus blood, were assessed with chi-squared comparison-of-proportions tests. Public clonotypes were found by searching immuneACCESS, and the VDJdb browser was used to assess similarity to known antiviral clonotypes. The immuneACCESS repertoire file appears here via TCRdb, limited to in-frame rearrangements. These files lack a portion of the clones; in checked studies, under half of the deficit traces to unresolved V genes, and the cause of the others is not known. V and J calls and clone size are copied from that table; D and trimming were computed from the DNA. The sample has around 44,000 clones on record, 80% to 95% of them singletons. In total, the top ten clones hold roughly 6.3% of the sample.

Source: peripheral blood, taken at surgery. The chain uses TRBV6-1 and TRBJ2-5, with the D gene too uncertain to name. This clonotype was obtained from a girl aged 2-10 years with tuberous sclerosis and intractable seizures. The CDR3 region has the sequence CASSEAWVEEMTQYF. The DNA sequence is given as TGTGCCAGCAGTGAAGCGTGGGTAGAAGAGATGACCCAGTACTTC.